This passage covers 12 T cell receptor beta chains from one sample sequenced in a study of cytomegalovirus exposure and HLA in healthy donors. The PCR was carried out with 60 Vbeta primers and 13 Jbeta primers. Profiling relied on immunoSEQ multiplex PCR, and the TCRdb table lists in-frame clones only, not all of them. The repertoire includes about 160,000 clones, roughly 80% of them detected once, and 7% to 9.5% sits in the top ten. What was sequenced was PBMCs. The origin of the receptors is a male donor in good health and CMV-seropositive.

V and J are TRBV4-1 and TRBJ2-5; D is perhaps TRBD2 (5 bases). The CDR3 is made up of 13 amino acids. V was cut by 3 bases and J by 5 bases, with 10 bases left in between. Germline V gene data show CDR1 as MGHRA and CDR2 as YSYEKL. The CDR3 DNA is TGCGCCAGCAGCCAGCCCGGGGTCGAGACCCAGTACTTC. Protein: CASSQPGVETQYF.

The chain is built from TRBV30 and TRBJ1-1; 10 bases are a match to TRBD1. This CDR3 has 16 amino acids. Germline trimming cut 4 bases from V and 2 bases from J; bases unmatched to any gene: 10. Germline-derived CDR1 and CDR2 are GTSNPN and SVGIG (reference sequence). This chain's CDR3 is CAWNPKDRGFNTEAFF. In DNA form, the CDR3 reads TGTGCCTGGAACCCCAAGGACAGGGGGTTTAACACTGAAGCTTTCTTT. The full variable domain, with the rest looked up from reference TRBV30 and TRBJ1-1, is SQTIHQWPATLVQPVGSPLSLECTVEGTSNPNLYWYRQAAGRGLQLLFYSVGIGQISSEVPQNLSASRPQDRQFILSSKKLLLSDSGFYLCAWNPKDRGFNTEAFFGQGTRLTVV.

CDR3 coding DNA: TGTGCCATCAGTAACCGGGACACGATAAGGCCCCAGCATTTT. This translates into CAISNRDTIRPQHF. V gene TRBV10-3 combines with J gene TRBJ1-5, with D tentatively TRBD1 (6 bases). The CDR3 runs to 14 residues. Between the trimmed V and J ends, which lost 5 bases and 9 bases, there was a span of 17 bases. Germline V gene sequence: CDR1 ENHRY, CDR2 SYGVKD.

The chain employs TRBV30 and TRBJ2-5; 12 bases line up with TRBD2. The CDR3 runs to 17 residues. V was clipped by 2 bases and J by 3 bases; unmatched bases: 10. The germline V gene encodes CDR1 GTSNPN and CDR2 SVGIG (reference sequence). Here the CDR3 reads CAWSPRTSGKWEETQYF. The CDR3 nucleotides read TGTGCCTGGAGTCCTCGGACTAGCGGGAAGTGGGAAGAGACCCAGTACTTC.

Worth noting for this clone: The identical CDR3 is also encoded by other nucleotide sequences in the sample. The chain carries TRBV7-2 and TRBJ1-1, with unresolved D. The germline V and J ends were trimmed by 6 bases and 0 bases, with 8 bases remaining between them. The length of the CDR3 is 13 residues. The germline V gene has CDR1 SGHTA and CDR2 FQGNSA. The CDR3 DNA reads TGTGCCAGCAGTCGTCAGGTGAACACTGAAGCTTTCTTT. It encodes CASSRQVNTEAFF.

The V gene is TRBV28, the J gene TRBJ2-1, with 8 bases matching TRBD1. The CDR3 loop spans 15 amino acids. Per the germline V gene, CDR1 is MDHEN and CDR2 is SYDVKM. With V trimmed by 7 bases and J by 2 bases, 7 bases remained unmatched. The CDR3 sequence: CASTLPGQAYNEQFF. In nucleotides, the CDR3 is TGTGCCAGCACCCTACCGGGACAGGCCTACAATGAGCAGTTCTTC.

This clone showed up just once. V and J are TRBV19 and TRBJ2-3; 8 bases are shared with TRBD1. The V and J ends lost 5 bases and 4 bases, in that order; junction bases with no gene match: 5. The CDR3 has 14 residues. Germline CDR1 LNHDA, CDR2 SQIVND (reference sequence). CDR3 DNA: TGTGCCAGTAGTTCCCAGGGGGCTCCAGATACGCAGTATTTT. Its protein is CASSSQGAPDTQYF.

The chain is built from TRBV18 and TRBJ2-2; 7 bases fit TRBD2. The CDR3 totals 15 residues. V dropped 1 base and J dropped 7; count of bases not matched to a gene: 6. Germline lookup yields CDR1 KGHSH and CDR2 LQKENI. The CDR3 coding sequence is TGTGCCAGCTCACCACTATGGACTAGTAACGGGGAGCTGTTTTTT. As protein: CASSPLWTSNGELFF.

The V gene is TRBV27, the J gene TRBJ2-3; possible D gene TRBD1, 6 bases. The CDR3 is 15 amino acids. V was clipped by 8 bases and J by 1 base, with 16 bases between them. Germline loops: CDR1 MNHEY, CDR2 SMNVEV (reference sequence). The CDR3 DNA is TGTGCCAGCGCGAACGGACAGTCGGGCACAGATACGCAGTATTTT. Protein: CASANGQSGTDTQYF.

This rearrangement joins TRBV6-5 to TRBJ2-7, with 7 bases that match TRBD2. V lost 5 bases and J lost 2; bases outside the gene matches: 6. Looked up from germline, CDR1 is MNHEY and CDR2 is SVGAGI. CDR3 size: 14 residues. The CDR3 DNA is TGTGCCAGCAGTCCCGGGACTATACCCTACGAGCAGTACTTC. It yields the protein CASSPGTIPYEQYF.

V usage is TRBV5-1 and J usage is TRBJ1-2, with D unresolved. Trimming stripped 3 bases from V and 8 bases from J, with 17 bases between. The CDR3 loop spans 14 amino acids. Germline V CDR1 and CDR2: SGHRS, YFSETQ. CDR3 bases: TGCGCCAGCAGCTCCACAGATGGGCGTAACGGCTACACCTTC. The encoded protein is CASSSTDGRNGYTF.

The gene calls are TRBV9 and TRBJ1-1; D may be TRBD1 (6 bases). Germline-derived CDR1 and CDR2 are SGDLS and YYNGEE. The V gene lost 1 base and the J gene lost 3 bases, with 7 bases spanning the gap. The CDR3 consists of 13 residues. CDR3 sequence: CASSVTGYTEAFF. As DNA, the CDR3 is TGTGCCAGCAGCGTAACAGGGTACACTGAAGCTTTCTTT.